Shown below are 9 T cell receptor beta chains from a single sample sequenced in a study of technical replicates of blood from a few donors. Sequencing used immunoSEQ multiplex PCR; TCRdb keeps in-frame clones, though not all of them. Counted here are tens of thousands of clones, around 97% occurring once; the ten biggest clones make up approximately 0.3%. The sequenced sample was T cells isolated from PBMCs. Receptor source: a human donor in good health.

The chain is built from TRBV28 and TRBJ2-5; no clear D gene. V dropped 6 bases and J dropped 4 bases, with 9 bases sitting between them. Germline V gene sequence: CDR1 MDHEN, CDR2 SYDVKM. The CDR3 covers 12 residues. CDR3 in amino acids: CASRVTLETQYF. The CDR3 DNA sequence: TGTGCCAGCAGGGTAACTTTAGAGACCCAGTACTTC. Supplemented by reference TRBV28 and TRBJ2-5, the full variable domain reads DVKVTQSSRYLVKRTGEKVFLECVQDMDHENMFWYRQDPGLGLRLIYFSYDVKMKEKGDIPEGYSVSREKKERFSLILESASTNQTSMYLCASRVTLETQYFGPGTRLLVL.

The gene calls are TRBV7-6 and TRBJ2-1; 11 bases are a match to TRBD1. The V gene's germline CDR1 is SGHVS and CDR2 FNYEAQ. The V segment lost 5 bases and the J segment 9 bases; nucleotides outside the gene matches: 9. This CDR3 is built from 15 residues. DNA of the CDR3: TGTGCCAGCAGCCCACGGACAGGGGGCAAGATTGAGCAGTTCTTC. It specifies CASSPRTGGKIEQFF.

V is TRBV27 and J is TRBJ1-5, with D uncertain. The CDR3 runs to 13 residues. V shed 1 base and J shed 6 bases, with 7 bases lying between them. Germline assignment: CDR1 MNHEY and CDR2 SMNVEV (reference sequence). The CDR3 reads CASSLWFGQPQHF. CDR3 nucleotide sequence: TGTGCCAGCAGTTTATGGTTCGGTCAGCCCCAGCATTTT.

V and J are TRBV28 and TRBJ1-5, with 7 bases that match TRBD1. In germline, CDR1 is MDHEN, CDR2 SYDVKM. J lost 6 bases, V lost 2 bases, and 10 bases had no gene match. This CDR3 contains 16 residues. The CDR3 DNA reads as TGTGCCAGCAGTTTAGGTGTAGGACAGGACGGTCAGCCCCAGCATTTT. It encodes CASSLGVGQDGQPQHF.

This clone was counted a single time. The genes are TRBV19 and TRBJ2-7; D possibly corresponds to TRBD1 (6 bases). Germline-derived CDR1 and CDR2 are LNHDA and SQIVND (reference sequence). CDR3 length: 14 residues. V lost 5 bases and J 3 bases, leaving 14 bases between the germline ends. For the CDR3, the DNA is TGTGCCAGTAGTCCTAAACAGGGTGTCTACGAGCAGTACTTC. Translated: CASSPKQGVYEQYF.

This sequence joins TRBV13 and TRBJ1-4; D may be TRBD1 (6 bases). This CDR3 has 15 residues. Germline V gives CDR1 PRHDT, CDR2 FYEKMQ (reference sequence). V shed 5 bases and J shed 4 bases, with 14 bases lying between them. The CDR3 protein is CASSAYRGINEKLFF. The CDR3 DNA is TGTGCCAGCAGCGCGTATAGGGGGATTAATGAAAAACTGTTTTTT.

The chain is built from TRBV7-6 and TRBJ1-1; perhaps TRBD1 as D (5 bases). The CDR3 has 17 residues. V was cut by 0 bases and J by 1 base, with 15 bases left in between. Germline V gives CDR1 SGHVS, CDR2 FNYEAQ. CDR3 protein: CASSLAFRQHKNTEAFF. In DNA, the CDR3 is TGTGCCAGCAGCTTAGCGTTTCGACAGCACAAGAACACTGAAGCTTTCTTT.

The J gene is TRBJ2-1, the V gene TRBV6-1; D not resolved. V lost 0 bases and J 3 bases, leaving 6 bases between the germline ends. Germline lookup yields CDR1 MNHNS and CDR2 SASEGT. The CDR3 is made up of 14 amino acids. CDR3 in amino acids: CASSEATVYNEQFF. CDR3 DNA sequence: TGTGCCAGCAGTGAAGCAACAGTCTACAATGAGCAGTTCTTC.

Only one count was recorded for this clone. The rearrangement joins TRBV5-1 to TRBJ1-4, with a possible D match to TRBD1 (5 bases). This CDR3 region has 13 residues. V gave up 3 bases and J gave up 5 bases, with 8 bases separating them. Germline V lookup: CDR1 SGHRS, CDR2 YFSETQ. CDR3 residues: CASSSTENEKLFF. The DNA of the CDR3 is TGCGCCAGCAGCTCGACAGAGAATGAAAAACTGTTTTTT.